The 12 T cell receptor beta chains below come from one sample, sequenced in a study of cytomegalovirus exposure and HLA in healthy donors (dated by TCRdb to between 2016 and 2019). Receptor amplification or capture employed the immunoSEQ multiplex PCR assay. For the multiplex PCR, a mixture combining 60 forward primers for TCR Vbeta segments and 13 reverse primers for TCR Jbeta segments was used. This immuneACCESS table, as held by TCRdb, lists in-frame sequences with V and J called but not all clones. Of the missing ones, under half trace to an unresolved V gene in checked studies; the others have no known cause. The sample table holds 200,000 to 250,000 clones, of which around 80% were seen once. Jointly, the top ten make up 5% to 6.5% of the sample. Material for sequencing was PBMCs. The receptors here all came from a woman aged 35 to 49 in good health and CMV-seropositive.

CDR3 in DNA: TGTGCCAGCAGCTTAGCGCGGATCCTGGGCACCGGGGAGCTGTTTTTT. Amino acids: CASSLARILGTGELFF. The rearrangement joins TRBV7-8 to TRBJ2-2; no reliable D call. The V gene lost 0 bases and the J gene lost 4 bases, with 12 bases spanning the gap. This CDR3 is built from 16 residues. Germline assignment: CDR1 SGHVS and CDR2 FQNEAQ.

The chain combines TRBV5-1 with TRBJ2-3, with D tentatively TRBD1 (5 bases). CDR1 is SGHRS and CDR2 is YFSETQ in the germline V gene. Trimming shortened V by 4 bases and J by 0 bases, and 12 bases separated the two germline ends. The CDR3 is made up of 15 amino acids. The CDR3 coding sequence is TGCGCCAGCAGCCCGCGGACACCAAGCACAGATACGCAGTATTTT. Translated: CASSPRTPSTDTQYF.

The V and J genes are TRBV7-6 and TRBJ2-3; D perhaps matches TRBD2 (5 bases). V lost 5 bases and J 9 bases, leaving 12 bases between the germline ends. The CDR3 runs to 12 residues. Germline V gene data show CDR1 as SGHVS and CDR2 as FNYEAQ. CDR3 coding DNA: TGTGCCAGCAGCCCTTCAAAGCGGACGCAGTATTTT. It yields the protein CASSPSKRTQYF.

The rearrangement joins TRBV6-6 to TRBJ2-7, with 12 bases that match TRBD1. This CDR3 has 16 amino acids. The V gene's germline CDR1 is MNHNY and CDR2 SVGAGI (reference sequence). V lost 6 bases to trimming and J lost 0 bases; unmatched junction nucleotides: 6. CDR3 region: CASSSRDRGLSYEQYF. DNA for the CDR3: TGTGCCAGCAGCTCGAGGGACAGGGGGCTCTCCTACGAGCAGTACTTC.

The chain has TRBV6-6 and TRBJ2-7; D remains unclear. CDR1 MNHNY and CDR2 SVGAGI come from the germline V gene (reference sequence). Trimming shortened V by 5 bases and J by 4 bases, and 3 bases separated the two germline ends. The CDR3 has 10 residues. CDR3 DNA sequence: TGTGCCAGCAGTCGGTACGAGCAGTACTTC. Its protein product is CASSRYEQYF.

The chain links TRBV25-1 to TRBJ2-7, with 12 nucleotides matching TRBD2. In germline, CDR1 is MGHDK, CDR2 SYGVNS. Losses at the gene ends were 4 bases for V and 3 bases for J; bases not matched to a gene: 4. CDR3 size: 15 residues. CDR3 nucleotides: TGTGCCAGCAGTGGAGGGACTAGCGGGCTCTACGAGCAGTACTTC. Translated, it gives CASSGGTSGLYEQYF.

This chain uses TRBV29-1 with TRBJ2-6, with 7 positions matching TRBD1. V was pared by 6 bases and J by 0 bases, with 14 bases of the junction left unmatched. The CDR3 covers 18 residues. CDR1 SQVTM and CDR2 ANQGSEA come from the germline V gene. CDR3 sequence reads: CSVGGRTDSYSGANVLTF. The CDR3 bases are TGCAGCGTAGGGGGCCGGACAGATTCGTACTCTGGGGCCAACGTCCTGACTTTC.

The J gene is TRBJ2-3, the V gene TRBV7-6; 8 bases map to TRBD1. Unmatched junction bases numbered 13, after V lost 5 bases and J lost 6 bases. Germline V gives CDR1 SGHVS, CDR2 FNYEAQ. This CDR3 region has 16 residues. The CDR3: CASSRRTGIVADTQYF. The DNA of the CDR3 is TGTGCCAGCAGCCGCCGGACAGGGATTGTAGCGGATACGCAGTATTTT.

J is TRBJ2-1 and V is TRBV4-3; D call uncertain. The ends were cut back, 0 bases at V and 2 bases at J, with 11 bases in the middle. This CDR3 is built from 16 residues. In germline, CDR1 is LGHNA, CDR2 YSLEER. CDR3 region: CASSQDSTGTYNEQFF. The CDR3, as DNA: TGCGCCAGCAGCCAAGATTCAACCGGTACCTACAATGAGCAGTTCTTC.

The V call is TRBV4-3, the J call TRBJ2-1, with TRBD1 identical over 10 bases. There are 16 residues in the CDR3. Germline CDR1 and CDR2: LGHNA and YSLEER. Trimming took 0 bases from V and 7 from J; bases not matched to a gene: 6. The CDR3 here is CASSQDGGTGVNEQFF. CDR3 nucleotide sequence: TGCGCCAGCAGCCAAGATGGCGGGACAGGGGTGAATGAGCAGTTCTTC.

The chain links TRBV5-1 to TRBJ2-2; D not resolved. The CDR3 sequence is 11 residues long. CDR1 SGHRS and CDR2 YFSETQ come from the germline V gene. Trimming left V 4 bases short and J 5 bases short, with 3 bases between. The CDR3 DNA is TGCGCCAGCAGCCGGACCGGGGAGCTGTTTTTT. Protein sequence: CASSRTGELFF.

There are a few counts of this clone. CDR3 protein: CASSLAGGPPKFF. DNA for the CDR3: TGTGCCAGTTCCCTAGCGGGAGGTCCCCCCAAGTTCTTC. V gene TRBV19 combines with J gene TRBJ2-1, with 11 bases lining up with TRBD2. CDR1 LNHDA and CDR2 SQIVND come from the germline V gene (reference sequence). Trimming removed 8 bases from V and 14 bases from J; junction bases left unmatched: 11. The CDR3 covers 13 residues.